This T cell receptor (beta chain) was sequenced for a study of blood T cell repertoires in COVID-19 (TCRdb year 2020). About the full investigation: Samples from collaborators originated in the United States, Italy and Spain and spanned both the acute and convalescent phases of COVID-19. Samples were obtained from the ongoing ImmuneRACE study (first 160 participants) and from over 1,000 subjects provided by 6 global collaborators. Nearly every sample came with metadata listing a de-identified subject ID, COVID-19 status, age in years and sex. Deeply sampled blood TCRbeta repertoires from subjects exposed to, actively infected with, or recovered from COVID-19 were included in the dataset. The material from the prospective study consisted of cDNA or gDNA derived from T cells, B-cell-depleted T cells, or PBMCs. HLA class I and class II types, where available, came from metadata supplied by the sample provider rather than from assay-based typing. The repertoires were released in a freely available public database meant as a resource for research on the immune response to SARS-CoV-2.

Sequences LNHDA (CDR1) and SQIVND (CDR2) are obtained from the germline V gene (reference sequence). V loses 0 bases of germline sequence and J loses 6 bases, and the interval between the two ends is 6 bases. The CDR3 starts with the cysteine, ends with the phenylalanine, and has 13 residues. The entry retains the CDR3 DNA only, 39 bases that are in frame from base 1. This clone appeared a few times. No antigen is known for it. The input lacks base qualities; no much larger clone sits a single base away. The full study reports these points: The amount of clinical and demographic metadata varied by source and participant and was provided uncurated.

TCRbeta CDR3 regions were amplified from genomic DNA using the immunoSEQ Assay, a bias-controlled multiplex PCR. Per the original workflow: The number of nucleated cells in each sample was estimated by amplification of reference gene primers within the assay. To quantify the absolute abundance of each unique TCRbeta CDR3 rearrangement, sequence reads were collapsed and filtered. For each sample, productive Simpson clonality was calculated as the square root of Simpson's diversity index over productive rearrangements. TCRdb obtained this table from immuneACCESS and retained in-frame rearrangements with V and J assigned. These tables miss some clones; where compared with another copy, unresolved V genes account for less than half of the shortfall, and the remainder is unexplained. V, J and clone size are taken as reported in that table, and D and trimming were inferred from the DNA itself. This sample lists over 600,000 clones; 85% to 90% were detected once. Over 0.2% of the sample comes from the top ten.

Each collaborating institution followed its own protocols to collect whole blood in K2EDTA tubes. For TCRbeta analysis, collaborators shipped samples in one of three forms: frozen whole blood, isolated PBMCs, or DNA extracted from either of those sample types. This receptor was identified in a woman in her late teens or twenties with acute or convalescent COVID-19. Sequenced: peripheral blood. The chain uses TRBV19 and TRBJ2-1; the D gene is unclear. The DNA sequence is as follows: TGTGCCAGTAGTATAGATCAACTCAATGAGCAGTTCTTC. The resulting protein is CASSIDQLNEQFF.